The 10 T cell receptor beta chains below were found in one sample sequenced in a study of cytomegalovirus exposure and HLA in healthy donors. PCR involved 60 Vbeta and 13 Jbeta primers. Assay used: immunoSEQ multiplex PCR; TCRdb lists only in-frame clones, some missing. This table holds under 200,000 clones, 80% to 90% found once. The sequenced sample consisted of PBMCs. The receptors were sampled from a woman in her twenties or thirties in good health and CMV-seronegative.

This sequence joins TRBV29-1 and TRBJ2-5; D possibly corresponds to TRBD2 (6 bases). This CDR3 is 12 amino acids long. Germline V gene sequence: CDR1 SQVTM, CDR2 ANQGSEA. V was cut by 6 bases and J by 0 bases, with 8 bases left in between. In nucleotides, the CDR3 is TGCAGCGTCGGACTACACCAAGAGACCCAGTACTTC. It yields the protein CSVGLHQETQYF.

This chain uses TRBV27 with TRBJ2-1; tentatively, D is TRBD2 (6 bases). V was cut by 6 bases and J by 4 bases, with 10 bases left in between. Germline V gene sequence: CDR1 MNHEY, CDR2 SMNVEV (reference sequence). This CDR3 is built from 13 residues. CDR3 sequence (DNA): TGTGCCAGCAGCCCTCGGGGGTACAATGAGCAGTTCTTC. Translating gives CASSPRGYNEQFF.

This clone was counted only a few times. Relative to the germline gene, one junction end is altered; a read error may explain this. The gene calls are TRBV7-7 and TRBJ2-7; D possibly corresponds to TRBD1 (5 bases). The CDR3 consists of 14 residues. Germline V gene lookup returns CDR1 SSHAT and CDR2 FNYEAQ (reference sequence). As DNA, the CDR3 is TGTGCTAGCAGCTTAGTTCCAGGGCAAGGCGAGCAGTACTTC. Protein product: CASSLVPGQGEQYF.

The chain employs TRBV10-3 and TRBJ1-1, with 9 bases matching TRBD1. V gave up 6 bases and J gave up 1 base; unmatched junction bases: 6. The CDR3 runs to 15 residues. The V gene's germline CDR1 is ENHRY and CDR2 SYGVKD. CDR3 coding DNA: TGTGCCATCAGCCCCGGGACAGGGACGAACACTGAAGCTTTCTTT. Its translation is CAISPGTGTNTEAFF.

J is TRBJ2-2 and V is TRBV2; 10 nucleotides agree with TRBD2. The CDR3 spans 15 residues. Trimming took 6 bases from V and 4 from J; bases not matched to a gene: 5. The germline CDR1 and CDR2 sequences are SNHLY and FYNNEI. CDR3: CASSLAGGATGELFF. Here the CDR3 DNA reads TGTGCCAGCAGCTTAGCGGGAGGAGCCACCGGGGAGCTGTTTTTT.

Notes on this clone: A junction boundary mismatches the germline segment, possibly from a read error. The chain joins TRBV7-9 to TRBJ2-7; TRBD1 is a possible D gene (6 bases). Looked up from germline, CDR1 is SEHNR and CDR2 is FQNEAQ (reference sequence). The CDR3 contains 12 residues. Here the CDR3 reads CSSSLQGGEQYF. CDR3 nucleotides: TGTTCCAGCAGCTTACAGGGTGGGGAGCAGTACTTC.

V is TRBV5-4 and J is TRBJ1-5, with TRBD1 as a possible D gene (5 bases). This CDR3 spans 14 amino acids. Trimming stripped 2 bases from V and 8 bases from J, with 14 bases between. CDR1 is SGHNT, CDR2 YYREEE, per germline (reference sequence). The CDR3 loop is CASSFNQGTEPQHF. The CDR3, as DNA: TGTGCCAGCAGCTTCAATCAGGGTACGGAGCCCCAGCATTTT.

The J gene is TRBJ1-2, the V gene TRBV28; D perhaps matches TRBD1 (5 bases). Trimming removed 5 bases at V and 8 bases at J, with 15 bases between. The germline CDR1 and CDR2 sequences are MDHEN and SYDVKM. The CDR3 covers 13 residues. CDR3 DNA: TGTGCCAGCAGTGGGGGGTGGAGGAACGGCTACACCTTC. This translates into CASSGGWRNGYTF.

The chain links TRBV13 to TRBJ2-6; TRBD2 matches 15 bases. The CDR3 length is 21 residues. CDR1 PRHDT and CDR2 FYEKMQ come from the germline V gene (reference sequence). Trimming removed 2 bases from V and 2 bases from J; junction bases left unmatched: 10. The CDR3 sequence is CASSLRGLAGGRETGANVLTF. As DNA, the CDR3 is TGTGCCAGCAGCTTACGAGGACTAGCGGGAGGGCGGGAGACTGGGGCCAACGTCCTGACTTTC. The full variable domain, its missing parts supplied by reference TRBV13 and TRBJ2-6, is AAGVIQSPRHLIKEKRETATLKCYPIPRHDTVYWYQQGPGQDPQFLISFYEKMQSDKGSIPDRFSAQQFSDYHSELNMSSLELGDSALYFCASSLRGLAGGRETGANVLTFGAGSRLTVL.

This clone was detected a few times. The V and J genes are TRBV6-6 and TRBJ1-5; no clear D gene. The V end lost 3 bases, the J end lost 0 bases, and 9 bases lay between the germline ends. The CDR3 extends over 15 amino acids. The germline gives CDR1 MNHNY, CDR2 SVGAGI (reference sequence). The CDR3 region is CASSYRRDSNQPQHF. The CDR3 bases are TGTGCCAGCAGTTATAGGAGGGATAGCAATCAGCCCCAGCATTTT.